This record covers a single T cell receptor (beta chain). What it binds is unknown. The sample is drawn from a study of OX40 agonist ivuxolimab in advanced cancers. General observations from the study: At 0.1 to 3.0 mg/kg and by week 6, CD4+ and CD8+ T cells in the blood had expanded clonally. In a subset of nonresponders, normalized T-cell clonal expansion was also low.

Sequencing was performed with immunoSEQ multiplex PCR; in TCRdb, only in-frame clones are kept and a portion is missing. Of just over 70,000 clones in the sample, 84% were seen once. The J segment lost 4 bases and the V segment lost 7 bases, leaving 9 bases of the junction unmatched. The germline gives CDR1 LNHDA, CDR2 SQIVND (reference sequence). The CDR3 is made up of 14 amino acids. This chain connects TRBV19 to TRBJ1-2, with 7 bases identical to TRBD1. The receptor comes from an adult with an advanced solid tumor such as melanoma, head and neck, liver or kidney cancer. Specimen: CD4+ or CD8+ T cells sorted from blood, collected in a trial of the OX40 agonist ivuxolimab. CDR3 sequence (DNA): TGTGCCAGTAAGGAGGGGGCGCGGGGCTATGGCTACACCTTC. It yields the protein CASKEGARGYGYTF.